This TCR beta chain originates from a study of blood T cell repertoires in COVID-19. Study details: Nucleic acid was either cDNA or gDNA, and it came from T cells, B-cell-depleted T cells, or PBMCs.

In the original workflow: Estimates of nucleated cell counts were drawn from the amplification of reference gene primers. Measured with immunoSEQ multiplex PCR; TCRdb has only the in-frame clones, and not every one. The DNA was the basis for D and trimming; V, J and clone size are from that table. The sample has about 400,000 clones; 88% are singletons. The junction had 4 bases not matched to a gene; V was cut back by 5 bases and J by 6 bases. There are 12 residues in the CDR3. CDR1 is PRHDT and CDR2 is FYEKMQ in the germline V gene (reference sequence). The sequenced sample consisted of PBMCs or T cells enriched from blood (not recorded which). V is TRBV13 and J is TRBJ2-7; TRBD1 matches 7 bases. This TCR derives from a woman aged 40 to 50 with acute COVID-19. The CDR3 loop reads CASSLRQGEQYF. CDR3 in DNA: TGTGCCAGCAGCCTACGACAGGGCGAGCAGTACTTC. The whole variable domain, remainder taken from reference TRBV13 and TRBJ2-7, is AAGVIQSPRHLIKEKRETATLKCYPIPRHDTVYWYQQGPGQDPQFLISFYEKMQSDKGSIPDRFSAQQFSDYHSELNMSSLELGDSALYFCASSLRQGEQYFGPGTRLTVT.